Listed here is a single T cell receptor beta chain. This specimen comes from a study of T cell clonotyping in hematopoietic cell transplantation. Data came from immunoSEQ multiplex PCR; TCRdb stores just in-frame clones and leaves some out. Among 10,000 to 14,000 clones listed, nearly 90% were seen once. CDR3 length equals 16 residues. J lost 1 base, V lost 5 bases, and 9 bases had no gene match. Germline V gives CDR1 MDHEN, CDR2 SYDVKM. The chain employs TRBV28 and TRBJ2-3; 7 bases match TRBD1. The source is a female patient between 55 and 75 years old who had an allogeneic stem cell transplant from an unrelated donor, so the T cells may come from the graft donor. Some clones in this sample may be carry-over from other donors' samples. The sequenced sample was PBMCs, obtained 100 days after allogeneic stem cell transplant. CDR3 nucleotide sequence: TGTGCCAGCAGTCTCCTGTATGGGACAGGCACAGATACGCAGTATTTT. It encodes CASSLLYGTGTDTQYF.